A selection of T cell receptor beta chains follows, all from one sample in a study of OX40 agonist ivuxolimab in advanced cancers. Some clones are missing from TCRdb's copy, which holds only in-frame ones; the method was immunoSEQ multiplex PCR. The table shows tens of thousands of clones, with about 87% occurring only once. Source: CD4+ or CD8+ T cells sorted from blood, taken in a trial of the OX40 agonist ivuxolimab. The receptors were gathered from an adult with an advanced solid tumor such as melanoma, head and neck, liver or kidney cancer. Both conserved end residues are trimmed from each CDR3.

V gene	J gene	CDR3 protein
TRBV5-4	TRBJ2-7	ASSSPQGVNEQY
TRBV18	TRBJ2-7	ASSRTGQVSYEQY
TRBV5-1	TRBJ2-5	ASRTSGSASETQY
TRBV6-5	TRBJ1-5	ASSSERRGGNQPQH
TRBV5-1	TRBJ2-3	ASSPWTSGRGTDTQY
TRBV5-1	TRBJ2-5	ASSLYVGRSQETQY
TRBV10-1	TRBJ2-2	ASSTPAGNTGELF
TRBV19	TRBJ1-1	ASSIQGTMNTEAF
TRBV28	TRBJ2-2	ASRPGGAESTGELF
TRBV6-1	TRBJ2-5	ASSVEAGKHLETQY
TRBV6-1	TRBJ1-5	ASSVAGNSNQPQH
TRBV27	TRBJ1-4	ASSRQGTNEKLF